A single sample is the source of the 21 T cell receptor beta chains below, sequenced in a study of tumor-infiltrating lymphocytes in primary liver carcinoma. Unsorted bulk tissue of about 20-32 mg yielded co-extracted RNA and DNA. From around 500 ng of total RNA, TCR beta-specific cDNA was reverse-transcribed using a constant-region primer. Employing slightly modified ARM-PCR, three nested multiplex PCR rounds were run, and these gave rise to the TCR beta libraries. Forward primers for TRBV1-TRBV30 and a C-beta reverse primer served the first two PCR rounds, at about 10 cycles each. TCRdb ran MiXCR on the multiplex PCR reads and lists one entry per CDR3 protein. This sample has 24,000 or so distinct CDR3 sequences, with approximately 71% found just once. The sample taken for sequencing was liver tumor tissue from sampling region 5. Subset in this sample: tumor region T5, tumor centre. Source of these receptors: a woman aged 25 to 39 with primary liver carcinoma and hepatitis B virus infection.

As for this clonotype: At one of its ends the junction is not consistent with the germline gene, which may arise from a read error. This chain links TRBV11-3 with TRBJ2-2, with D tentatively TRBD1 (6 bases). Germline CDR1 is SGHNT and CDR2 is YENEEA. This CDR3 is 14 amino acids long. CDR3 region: CVSSSCRGPGELFF. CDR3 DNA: TGTGTCAGCAGCTCCTGCAGGGGACCCGGGGAGCTGTTTTTT.

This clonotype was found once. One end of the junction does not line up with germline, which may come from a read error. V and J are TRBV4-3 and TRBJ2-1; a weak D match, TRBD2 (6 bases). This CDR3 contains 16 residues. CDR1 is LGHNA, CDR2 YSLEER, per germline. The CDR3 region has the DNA TGCGCCAGCAACCAAGATGCGGGAAGCTCCTACTATGAGCAGTTTTTC. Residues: CASNQDAGSSYYEQFF.

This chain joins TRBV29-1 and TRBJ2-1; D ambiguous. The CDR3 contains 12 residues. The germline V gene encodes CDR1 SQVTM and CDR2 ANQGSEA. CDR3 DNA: TGCCGCGCCATAAGAGACTACAATGAGCAGTTCTTC. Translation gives CRAIRDYNEQFF.

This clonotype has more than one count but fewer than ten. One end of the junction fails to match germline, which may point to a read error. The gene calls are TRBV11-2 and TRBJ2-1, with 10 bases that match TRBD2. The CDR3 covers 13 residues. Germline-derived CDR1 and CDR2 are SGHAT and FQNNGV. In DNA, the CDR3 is TGTGCCAGCAGCTGGACTAGCGGTGGTGAGCAGTTTTTC. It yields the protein CASSWTSGGEQFF.

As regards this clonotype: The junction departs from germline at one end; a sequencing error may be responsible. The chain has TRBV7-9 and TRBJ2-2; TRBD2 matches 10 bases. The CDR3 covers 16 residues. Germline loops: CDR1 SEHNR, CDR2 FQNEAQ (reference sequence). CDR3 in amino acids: CTSSVGLAGVAGELFF. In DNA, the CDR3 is TGTACCAGCAGCGTAGGGCTAGCGGGAGTTGCCGGGGAGCTGTTTTTT.

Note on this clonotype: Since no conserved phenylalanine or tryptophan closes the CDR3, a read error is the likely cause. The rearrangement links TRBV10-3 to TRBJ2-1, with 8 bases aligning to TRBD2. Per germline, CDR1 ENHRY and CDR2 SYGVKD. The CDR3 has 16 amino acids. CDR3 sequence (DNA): TGTGCCATCAATGAGTCTGCAGCGGGAGCCTACAATGAGCAGTTCTTA. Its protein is CAINESAAGAYNEQFL.

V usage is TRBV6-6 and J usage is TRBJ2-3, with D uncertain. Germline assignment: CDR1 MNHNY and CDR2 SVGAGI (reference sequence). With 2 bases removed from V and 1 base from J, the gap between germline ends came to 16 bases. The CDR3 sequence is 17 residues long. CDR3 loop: CASSYQSGPRGTDTQYF. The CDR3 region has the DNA TGTGCCAGCAGTTACCAGTCCGGACCTCGAGGCACAGATACGCAGTATTTT.

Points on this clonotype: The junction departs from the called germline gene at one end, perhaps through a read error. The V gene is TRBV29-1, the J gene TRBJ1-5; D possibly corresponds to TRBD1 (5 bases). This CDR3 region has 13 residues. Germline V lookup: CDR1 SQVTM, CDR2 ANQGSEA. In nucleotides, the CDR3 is TGCAGCGTTTTGGACATGGGGAATCAGTCCCAGCATTTT. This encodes CSVLDMGNQSQHF.

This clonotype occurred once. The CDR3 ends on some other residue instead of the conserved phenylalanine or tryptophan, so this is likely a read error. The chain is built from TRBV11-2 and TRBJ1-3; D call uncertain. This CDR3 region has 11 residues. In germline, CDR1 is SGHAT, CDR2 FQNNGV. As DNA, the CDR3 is TGTGATAGCAGCTTGGGAAACACCATATATCTT. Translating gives CDSSLGNTIYL.

CDR3 amino acids: CASSLDPTGVNPQFF. CDR3 DNA sequence: TGTGCCAGCAGCTTAGATCCAACGGGGGTCAATCCGCAGTTCTTC. The V gene is TRBV11-2, the J gene TRBJ2-1; possible D gene TRBD2, 6 bases. V lost 0 bases to trimming and J lost 12 bases, with 18 bases between them. The V gene's germline CDR1 is SGHAT and CDR2 FQNNGV. CDR3 size: 15 residues.

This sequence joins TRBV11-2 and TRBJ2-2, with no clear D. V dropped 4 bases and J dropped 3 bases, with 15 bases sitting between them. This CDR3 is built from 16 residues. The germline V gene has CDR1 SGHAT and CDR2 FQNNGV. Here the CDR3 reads CASSSDSQLDTGELFF. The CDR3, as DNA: TGTGCCAGCAGCTCCGATTCCCAATTGGACACCGGGGAGCTGTTTTTT. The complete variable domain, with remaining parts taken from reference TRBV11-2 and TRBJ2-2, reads EAGVAQSPRYKIIEKRQSVAFWCNPISGHATLYWYQQILGQGPKLLIQFQNNGVVDDSQLPKDRFSAERLKGVDSTLKIQPAKLEDSAVYLCASSSDSQLDTGELFFGEGSRLTVL.

CDR3 in amino acids: CASSPGIGARRGQIYEQYF. For the CDR3, the DNA is TGTGCCAGCAGCCCCGGAATAGGGGCCCGTCGTGGCCAAATCTACGAGCAGTACTTC. The rearrangement joins TRBV7-9 to TRBJ2-7; TRBD1 might be the D (5 bases). Germline lookup yields CDR1 SEHNR and CDR2 FQNEAQ (reference sequence). V was clipped by 5 bases and J by 3 bases, with 29 bases between them. The length of the CDR3 is 19 residues. The full variable domain, in which reference TRBV7-9 and TRBJ2-7 provide the parts outside the CDR3, is DTGVSQNPRHKITKRGQNVTFRCDPISEHNRLYWYRQTLGQGPEFLTYFQNEAQLEKSRLLSDRFSAERPKGSFSTLEIQRTEQGDSAMYLCASSPGIGARRGQIYEQYFGPGTRLTVT.

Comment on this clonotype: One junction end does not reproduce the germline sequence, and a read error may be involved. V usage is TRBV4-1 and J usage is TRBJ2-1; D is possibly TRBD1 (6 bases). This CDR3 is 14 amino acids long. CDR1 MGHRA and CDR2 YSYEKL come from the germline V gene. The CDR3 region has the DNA TGCACCAGCAGCCAAGGATCTGGGGCCTTGGGACACTTCTTC. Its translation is CTSSQGSGALGHFF.

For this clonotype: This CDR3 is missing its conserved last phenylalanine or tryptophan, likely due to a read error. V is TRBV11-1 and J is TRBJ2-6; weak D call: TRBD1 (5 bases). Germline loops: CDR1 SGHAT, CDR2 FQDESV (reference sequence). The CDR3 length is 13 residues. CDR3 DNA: TGTGCTAGTTCACCCTCTGGGGCCAATGTCCTGACTCTC. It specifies CASSPSGANVLTL.

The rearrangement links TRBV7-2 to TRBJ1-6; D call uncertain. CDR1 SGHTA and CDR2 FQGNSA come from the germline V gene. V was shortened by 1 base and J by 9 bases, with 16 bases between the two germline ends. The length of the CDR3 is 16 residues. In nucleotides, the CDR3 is TGTGCCAGCAGCTTAGGTAGCAGGTCGCGTACTTCACCCCTCCACTTT. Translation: CASSLGSRSRTSPLHF. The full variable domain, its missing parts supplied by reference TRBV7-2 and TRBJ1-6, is GAGVSQSPSNKVTEKGKDVELRCDPISGHTALYWYRQSLGQGLEFLIYFQGNSAPDKSGLPSDRFSAERTGGSVSTLTIQRTQQEDSAVYLCASSLGSRSRTSPLHFGNGTRLTVT.

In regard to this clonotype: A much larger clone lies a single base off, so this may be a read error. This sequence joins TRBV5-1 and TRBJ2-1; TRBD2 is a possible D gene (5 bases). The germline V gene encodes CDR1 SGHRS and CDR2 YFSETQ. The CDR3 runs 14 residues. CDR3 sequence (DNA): TGCTCCAGCAGCTTGTCGGGGATCCCCGATGGGCAGTTCTTC. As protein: CSSSLSGIPDGQFF.

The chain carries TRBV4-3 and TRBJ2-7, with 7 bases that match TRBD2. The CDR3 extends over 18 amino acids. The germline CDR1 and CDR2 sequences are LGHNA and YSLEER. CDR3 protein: CVSSQAETGGHISYEQYF. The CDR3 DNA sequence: TGCGTTAGCAGCCAAGCTGAGACGGGGGGTCACATTAGCTACGAGCAGTACTTC.

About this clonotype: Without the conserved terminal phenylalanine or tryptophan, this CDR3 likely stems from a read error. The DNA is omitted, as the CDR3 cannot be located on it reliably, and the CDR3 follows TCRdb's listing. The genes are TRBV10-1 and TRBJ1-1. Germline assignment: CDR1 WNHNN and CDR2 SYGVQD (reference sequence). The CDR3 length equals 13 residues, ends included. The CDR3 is CASSEAGRERALL.

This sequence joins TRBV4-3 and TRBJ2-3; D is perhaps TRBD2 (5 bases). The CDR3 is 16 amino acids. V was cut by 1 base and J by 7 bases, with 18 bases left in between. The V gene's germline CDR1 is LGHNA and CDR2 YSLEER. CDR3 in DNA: TGCGCCAGCAGCCAAGGTTTTGTGGGAGACATGCATACGCAGTATTTT. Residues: CASSQGFVGDMHTQYF.

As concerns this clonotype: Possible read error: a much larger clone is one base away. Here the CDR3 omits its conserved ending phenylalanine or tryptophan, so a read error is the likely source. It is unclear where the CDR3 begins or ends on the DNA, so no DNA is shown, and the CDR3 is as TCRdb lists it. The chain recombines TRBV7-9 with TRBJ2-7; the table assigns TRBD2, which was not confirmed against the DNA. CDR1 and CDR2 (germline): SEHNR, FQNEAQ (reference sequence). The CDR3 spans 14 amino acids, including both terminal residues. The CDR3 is CASSSGGLSYDRYL.

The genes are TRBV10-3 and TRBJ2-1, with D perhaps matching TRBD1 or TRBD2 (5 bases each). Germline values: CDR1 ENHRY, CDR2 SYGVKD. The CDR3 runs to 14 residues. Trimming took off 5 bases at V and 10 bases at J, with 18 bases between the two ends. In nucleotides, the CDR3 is TGTGCCATCAGTCCAACGGCGATCCGGGACGAGCAGTTCTTC. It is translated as CAISPTAIRDEQFF.